The rows below give T cell receptor beta chains drawn from one sample of a study of early T cells in non-severe SARS-CoV-2 infection. Via MiXCR, TCRdb re-called the 5' RACE reads, giving one row per CDR3 protein. This sample has about 83,000 distinct CDR3 sequences, with roughly a tenth found just once. Sequenced here: whole blood, sampled at baseline. Source of these receptors: an adult who was a healthcare worker with PCR-confirmed SARS-CoV-2 infection or an uninfected control (not recorded which). CDR3s include the opening cysteine and the closing phenylalanine or tryptophan. A D gene is named only where the DNA matches it firmly. The size of a clone is reported for some rows only, either as once, few or many, or as a class for expanded clones.

TRBV27,few,TRBJ2-7,TRBD1,TGTGCCAGCAGTTCCGGGACAGGGGGCTACGAGCAGTACTTC,CASSSGTGGYEQYF
TRBV20-1,.,TRBJ2-2,TRBD2,TGCAGTGCCCCCGGGACGGCCGGGACTAGCGGGGCCACCGGGGAGCTGTTTTTT,CSAPGTAGTSGATGELFF
TRBV3-1,few,TRBJ2-7,.,TGTGCCAGCAGCCAAGCGAGCGCCCCAAACGAGCAGTACTTC,CASSQASAPNEQYF
TRBV10-1,.,TRBJ2-1,.,TGCGCCAGCAGAAGACGCAATGAGCAGTTCTTC,CASRRRNEQFF
TRBV7-3,few,TRBJ2-3,TRBD1,TGTGCCAGCAGCGGACAGGGAGCCACAGATACGCAGTATTTT,CASSGQGATDTQYF
TRBV4-2,few,TRBJ2-1,.,TGTGCCAGCAGCCAAGAGGCCCTACCAAGGGTGGATGAGCAGTTCTTC,CASSQEALPRVDEQFF
TRBV21-1,.,TRBJ1-2,.,TGTGCCAGCAGCACCTCACGTTCTAACTATGGCTACACCTTC,CASSTSRSNYGYTF
TRBV5-1,.,TRBJ2-3,TRBD1,TGCGCCAGCAGCAACCAACCCCCGACAGGGGTGGCCACAGATACGCAGTATTTT,CASSNQPPTGVATDTQYF
TRBV20-1,.,TRBJ2-5,TRBD2,TGCAGTGCTAGAGATCCCGCTAGCGGACAAGAGACCCAGTACTTC,CSARDPASGQETQYF
TRBV12-5,many,TRBJ2-2,TRBD1,TGTGCTAGTGGTTTGGCCCAGGGGGCCGGGGAGCTGTTTTTT,CASGLAQGAGELFF
TRBV7-9,.,TRBJ2-7,.,TGTGCCAGCAGCTTAGAAACCTACGAGCAGTACTTC,CASSLETYEQYF
TRBV30,few,TRBJ2-2,.,TGTGCCTGGAGTGTAGAGGGGAGCGGGGAGCTGTTTTTT,CAWSVEGSGELFF
TRBV10-3,few,TRBJ2-2,.,TGTGCCATCAGTGGAGTACTGAACACCGGGGAGCTGTTTTTT,CAISGVLNTGELFF
TRBV15,many,TRBJ2-1,TRBD2,TGTGCCACCAGCAGTCCTACTAGCGGGAGGCCCAATGAGCAGTTCTTC,CATSSPTSGRPNEQFF
TRBV10-3,few,TRBJ2-2,TRBD2,TGTGCCACCGGGACTAGCGGGAGTAAGGGGGAGCTGTTTTTT,CATGTSGSKGELFF
TRBV7-6,.,TRBJ1-2,.,TGTGCCAGCAGCTCATCGACGGGGGCTAACTATGGCTACACCTTC,CASSSSTGANYGYTF
TRBV20-1,many,TRBJ2-2,TRBD1,TGCAGTGCTTCCAGGGGGTTCGCGAACACCGGGGAGCTGTTTTTT,CSASRGFANTGELFF
TRBV5-1,.,TRBJ2-2,TRBD2,TGCGCCAGCAGCCTAGCGGGAGGATACGGCGGGGAGCTGTTTTTT,CASSLAGGYGGELFF
TRBV11-2,.,TRBJ2-2,.,TGTGCCAGCAGCTTTTTTACCGGCACGAACACCGGGGAGCTGTTTTTT,CASSFFTGTNTGELFF
TRBV6-5,.,TRBJ2-1,.,TGTGCCAGCAGTTCGTCATTCGGCGGATTCAATGAGCAGTTCTTC,CASSSSFGGFNEQFF
TRBV7-9,.,TRBJ2-7,.,TGTGCCAGCAGCTTAGGGAACCAGGTTCCCTACGAGCAGTACTTC,CASSLGNQVPYEQYF
TRBV7-9,many,TRBJ1-6,.,TGTGCCAGCAGCTTGACAGCTTCGAGCTCCTATAATTCACCCCTCCACTTT,CASSLTASSSYNSPLHF
TRBV19,few,TRBJ2-3,.,TGTGCCAGTAGATTGCCTAGCACAGATACGCAGTATTTT,CASRLPSTDTQYF
TRBV3-1,few,TRBJ2-1,.,TGTGCCAGCAGCCATCTAGGGAATGAGCAGTTCTTC,CASSHLGNEQFF
TRBV14,few,TRBJ2-3,.,TGTGCCAGCAGCCAAGGAGACCGAACCAGAACGCGAACGCAGTATTTT,CASSQGDRTRTRTQYF
TRBV20-1,.,TRBJ2-1,.,TGCAGTGTCCGCAGGGTAGATCCTTTCTTC,CSVRRVDPFF
TRBV7-2,.,TRBJ2-2,.,TGTGCCAGCAGCCTATTGGGACGGATTAACACCGGGGAGCTGTTTTTT,CASSLLGRINTGELFF
TRBV20-1,few,TRBJ2-3,TRBD2,TGCAGTGCTACGATCCGGACTAGCGACACAGATACGCAGTATTTT,CSATIRTSDTDTQYF